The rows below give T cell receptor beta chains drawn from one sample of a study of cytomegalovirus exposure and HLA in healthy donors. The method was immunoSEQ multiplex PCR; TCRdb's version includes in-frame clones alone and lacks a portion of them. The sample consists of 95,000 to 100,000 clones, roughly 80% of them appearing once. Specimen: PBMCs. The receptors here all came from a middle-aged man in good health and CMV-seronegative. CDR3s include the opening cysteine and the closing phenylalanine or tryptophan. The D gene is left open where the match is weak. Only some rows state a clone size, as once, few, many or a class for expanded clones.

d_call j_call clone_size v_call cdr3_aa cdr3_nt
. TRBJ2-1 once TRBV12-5 CASGRDNEQFF TGTGCTAGTGGCCGGGACAATGAGCAGTTCTTC
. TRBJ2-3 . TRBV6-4 CASSAQGAFGTDTQYF TGTGCCAGCAGTGCCCAAGGGGCCTTTGGCACAGATACGCAGTATTTT
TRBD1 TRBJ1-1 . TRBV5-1 CASSSGSKSPGGTEAFF TGCGCCAGCAGCTCGGGATCCAAGAGCCCAGGGGGGACTGAAGCTTTCTTT
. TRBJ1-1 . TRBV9 CASSLVNTEAFF TGTGCCAGCAGCCTCGTGAACACTGAAGCTTTCTTT
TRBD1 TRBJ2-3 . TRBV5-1 CASSLGDRDYDTQYF TGCGCCAGCAGCTTGGGGGACAGGGATTATGATACGCAGTATTTT
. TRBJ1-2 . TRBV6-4 CASSPSTGPLNYGYTF TGTGCCAGCAGCCCCTCGACAGGCCCCTTGAACTATGGCTACACCTTC
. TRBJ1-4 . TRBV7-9 CASSPSGRSNEKLFF TGTGCCAGCAGCCCGTCGGGGAGATCTAATGAAAAACTGTTTTTT
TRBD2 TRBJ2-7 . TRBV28 CASSSSGLGIYEQYF TGTGCCAGCAGTAGCTCGGGACTAGGAATCTACGAGCAGTACTTC
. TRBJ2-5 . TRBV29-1 CSTPPRVGRDQETQYF TGCAGCACACCCCCACGGGTAGGGAGAGACCAAGAGACCCAGTACTTC
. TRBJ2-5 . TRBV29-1 CSVDLGGRETQYF TGCAGCGTTGATCTTGGGGGCCGGGAGACCCAGTACTTC
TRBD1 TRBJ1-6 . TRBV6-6 CASSSDRGRGSPLHF TGTGCCAGCAGTTCAGACAGGGGTCGGGGGTCACCCCTCCACTTT
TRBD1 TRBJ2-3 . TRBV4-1 CASSQAGGRADTQYF TGCGCCAGCAGCCAAGCAGGGGGCAGGGCAGATACGCAGTATTTT
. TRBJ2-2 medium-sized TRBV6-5 CASSPGNTGELFF TGTGCCAGCAGTCCAGGAAACACCGGGGAGCTGTTTTTT
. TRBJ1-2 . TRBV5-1 CASSEGQGTDGYTF TGCGCCAGCTCAGAGGGGCAGGGGACGGATGGCTACACCTTC
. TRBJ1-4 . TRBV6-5 CASRRAGATNEKLFF TGTGCCAGCAGGCGCGCAGGGGCAACTAATGAAAAACTGTTTTTT
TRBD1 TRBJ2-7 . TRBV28 CASRPRDRGAREQYF TGTGCCAGCAGGCCCCGGGACAGGGGGGCTCGGGAGCAGTACTTC
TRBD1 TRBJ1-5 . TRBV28 CASSFISQGNQPQHF TGTGCCAGCAGTTTCATTTCACAGGGGAATCAGCCCCAGCATTTT
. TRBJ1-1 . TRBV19 CASFHDRYNTEAFF TGTGCCAGTTTTCATGACAGATACAACACTGAAGCTTTCTTT
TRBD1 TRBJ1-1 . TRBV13 CASSLGTGIEAFF TGTGCCAGCAGCTTGGGGACAGGCATAGAAGCTTTCTTT
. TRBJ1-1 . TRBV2 CASSVGRGNTEAFF TGTGCCAGCAGTGTCGGTAGGGGAAACACTGAAGCTTTCTTT
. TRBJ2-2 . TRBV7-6 CASSSYEAGELFF TGTGCCAGCAGCTCCTACGAGGCCGGGGAGCTGTTTTTT
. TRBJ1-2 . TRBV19 CASSIVQGRRVNYGYTF TGTGCCAGTAGTATAGTCCAGGGGAGAAGGGTTAACTATGGCTACACCTTC
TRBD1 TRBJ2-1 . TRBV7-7 CASSPGTGVYNEQFF TGTGCTAGCAGCCCAGGGACAGGGGTCTACAATGAGCAGTTCTTC
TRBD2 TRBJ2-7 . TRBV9 CASSEGGGTYEQYF TGTGCCAGCAGCGAAGGCGGGGGAACCTACGAGCAGTACTTC
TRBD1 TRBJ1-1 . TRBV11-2 CASRDRGMNTEAFF TGTGCCAGCAGAGACAGGGGAATGAACACTGAAGCTTTCTTT
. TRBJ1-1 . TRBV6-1 CASSDPTGGGSTEAFF TGTGCCAGCAGTGACCCGACCGGGGGCGGGAGCACTGAAGCTTTCTTT
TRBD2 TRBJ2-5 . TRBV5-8 CASSPRTSGRLETQYF TGTGCCAGCAGCCCCCGGACTAGCGGGAGATTAGAGACCCAGTACTTC
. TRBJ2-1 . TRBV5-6 CASSSSSFEQFF TGTGCCAGCAGCTCCTCTAGCTTTGAGCAGTTCTTC
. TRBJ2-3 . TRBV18 CASSTRTDTQYF TGTGCCAGCTCAACTAGGACAGATACGCAGTATTTT
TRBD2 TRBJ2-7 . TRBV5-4 CASRSTGRYEQYF TGTGCCAGCAGGAGCACCGGGAGGTACGAGCAGTACTTC
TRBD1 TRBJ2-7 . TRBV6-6 CASRTGGGSYEQYF TGTGCCAGCAGGACAGGGGGGGGGTCCTACGAGCAGTACTTC
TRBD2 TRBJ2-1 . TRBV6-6 CASSYGGTMGNEQFF TGTGCCAGCAGTTACGGGGGGACTATGGGGAATGAGCAGTTCTTC
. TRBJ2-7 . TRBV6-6 CASSPGVYEQYF TGTGCCAGCAGCCCCGGGGTCTACGAGCAGTACTTC
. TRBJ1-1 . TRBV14 CASSQESRSAEAFF TGTGCCAGCAGCCAAGAATCCCGATCGGCTGAAGCTTTCTTT
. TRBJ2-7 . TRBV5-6 CASSYFGAPGSYEQYF TGTGCCAGCAGTTATTTTGGGGCTCCGGGCTCCTACGAGCAGTACTTC
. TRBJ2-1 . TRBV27 CASSVDTRRNEQFF TGTGCCAGCAGTGTCGACACCCGACGGAATGAGCAGTTCTTC
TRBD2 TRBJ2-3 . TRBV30 CAWNNGLAGPTDTQYF TGTGCCTGGAATAACGGTCTAGCGGGTCCCACAGATACGCAGTATTTT
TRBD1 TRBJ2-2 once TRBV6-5 CASSYKGAIGELFF TGTGCCAGCAGTTACAAGGGGGCGATCGGGGAGCTGTTTTTT
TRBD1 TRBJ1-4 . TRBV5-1 CASSPDSGTGIQKLFF TGCGCCAGCAGCCCAGACTCTGGGACAGGGATCCAAAAACTGTTTTTT
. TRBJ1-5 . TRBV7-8 CASSLVGTDVPQHF TGTGCCAGCAGCTTAGTGGGGACTGATGTTCCCCAGCATTTT
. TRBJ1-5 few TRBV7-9 CASSLGGTGVSNQPQHF TGTGCCAGCAGCTTAGGGGGGACGGGGGTTAGCAATCAGCCCCAGCATTTT
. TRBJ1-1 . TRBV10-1 CASSDGGVTEAFF TGCGCCAGCAGTGATGGGGGGGTAACTGAAGCTTTCTTT
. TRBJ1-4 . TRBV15 CATSPRTGNEKLFF TGTGCCACCAGCCCACGGACTGGGAATGAAAAACTGTTTTTT
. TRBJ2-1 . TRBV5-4 CASSLEGPRGNEQFF TGTGCCAGCAGCTTGGAGGGGCCACGGGGGAATGAGCAGTTCTTC
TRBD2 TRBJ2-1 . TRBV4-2 CASRTRGDYSYNEQFF TGTGCCAGCAGAACCCGGGGGGACTACTCCTACAATGAGCAGTTCTTC
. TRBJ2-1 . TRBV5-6 CASSLEREPYNEQFF TGTGCCAGCAGCTTGGAGAGAGAGCCCTACAATGAGCAGTTCTTC
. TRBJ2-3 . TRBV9 CASSVAPGRGTDTQYF TGTGCCAGCAGCGTAGCTCCCGGCAGGGGCACAGATACGCAGTATTTT
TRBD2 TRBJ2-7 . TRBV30 CASGPSGIYGEQYF TGTGCCTCCGGTCCTAGCGGGATTTATGGCGAGCAGTACTTC
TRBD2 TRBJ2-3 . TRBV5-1 CASSWGLAGTDTQYF TGCGCCAGCAGCTGGGGACTAGCGGGGACAGATACGCAGTATTTT
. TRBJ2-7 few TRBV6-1 CASKESDVWQYF TGTGCCAGCAAAGAGTCTGATGTTTGGCAGTACTTC
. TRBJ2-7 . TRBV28 CASRAGTFSYEQYF TGTGCCAGCAGAGCCGGGACATTCTCCTACGAGCAGTACTTC
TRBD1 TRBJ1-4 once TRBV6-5 CASSPPGGSELFF TGTGCCAGCAGCCCCCCAGGGGGAAGCGAACTGTTTTTT
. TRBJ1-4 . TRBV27 CASSLRGLTNEKLFF TGTGCCAGCAGTTTAAGAGGGTTGACTAATGAAAAACTGTTTTTT
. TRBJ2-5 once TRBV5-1 CASSLGRVQETQYF TGCGCCAGCAGCTTGGGGAGGGTTCAAGAGACCCAGTACTTC
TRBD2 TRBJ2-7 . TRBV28 CASRLAGNYEQYF TGTGCCAGCAGACTAGCGGGGAACTACGAGCAGTACTTC
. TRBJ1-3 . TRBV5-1 CASSLDPVSGNTIYF TGCGCCAGCAGCTTGGATCCGGTCTCTGGAAACACCATATATTTT